The next 7 T cell receptor beta chains were all read from a single sample in a study of tumor-infiltrating lymphocytes in primary liver carcinoma. Both RNA and DNA were isolated together from about 19-30 mg of bulk tissue that had not been sorted. Priming with a constant-region primer yielded TCR beta cDNA from about 500 ng total RNA. Researchers made the TCR beta libraries by running three nested multiplex PCR rounds with slightly modified ARM-PCR. Both of the initial two PCR rounds ran for about 11 cycles and employed TRBV1-TRBV30 forward primers alongside a C-beta reverse primer. MiXCR was run by TCRdb on the multiplex PCR reads, yielding one entry per CDR3 protein. The sample has more than 70,000 distinct CDR3 sequences, roughly 72% seen once. Sequenced material: liver tumor tissue from sampling region 1. This sample's subset: tumor region T1, superior pole. These receptors originate from a man aged 35 to 55 with primary liver carcinoma and hepatitis B virus infection.

This clonotype was seen a single time. The chain is built from TRBV11-2 and TRBJ2-7; D gene ambiguous. Per germline, CDR1 SGHAT and CDR2 FQNNGV. This CDR3 is built from 13 residues. The CDR3 DNA is TGTGGCATTAGCCCCGCTCCCCCCTACGAGCAGTACTTC. Translating it yields CGISPAPPYEQYF.

To note about this clonotype: One end of the junction does not line up with germline, which may come from a read error. V is TRBV19 and J is TRBJ1-1; D possibly corresponds to TRBD1 (5 bases). Germline CDR1 and CDR2: LNHDA and SQIVND (reference sequence). The CDR3 loop spans 15 amino acids. The CDR3 DNA reads as TGTTCCAGTAGTATAGTCGGAGGGGAGGACACTGAAGCTTTCTTT. It codes for CSSSIVGGEDTEAFF.

A remark on this clonotype: Since the CDR3 does not end with the conserved phenylalanine or tryptophan, this likely comes from a read error. This rearrangement joins TRBV6-6 to TRBJ2-7; maybe TRBD1 (5 bases). Germline V lookup: CDR1 MNHNY, CDR2 SVGAGI (reference sequence). Trimming shortened V by 1 base and J by 4 bases, and 14 bases separated the two germline ends. The CDR3 length is 15 residues. CDR3: CASSYYQGTPYEQYI. Here the CDR3 DNA reads TGTGCCAGCAGTTACTACCAGGGAACTCCATACGAGCAGTACATC.

The rearrangement uses TRBV20-1 and TRBJ2-5; maybe TRBD1 (5 bases). Trimming removed 2 bases from V and 5 bases from J, with 18 bases in between. Germline-derived CDR1 and CDR2 are DFQATT and SNEGSKA (reference sequence). This CDR3 comprises 15 residues. The CDR3 region is CSARYDGHGSETQYF. The DNA of the CDR3 is TGCAGTGCTAGATATGACGGACACGGATCGGAGACCCAGTACTTC.

This clonotype occurred once. This CDR3 fails to terminate in the conserved phenylalanine or tryptophan, so it likely reflects a read error. The chain employs TRBV29-1 and TRBJ2-3; TRBD2 might be the D (6 bases). This CDR3 contains 15 residues. CDR1 is SQVTM and CDR2 is ANQGSEA in the germline V gene. DNA for the CDR3: TGCAGCGTTCCCGGGACTCCTTCTAGCACAGATGCGCAGTATTCT. Translating it yields CSVPGTPSSTDAQYS.

Ten or more counts support this clonotype. The chain employs TRBV28 and TRBJ1-1; 7 bases map to TRBD1. Germline V gene sequence: CDR1 MDHEN, CDR2 SYDVKM. CDR3 length: 14 amino acids. Unmatched junction bases numbered 3, after V lost 4 bases and J lost 1 base. The CDR3 DNA follows: TGTGCCAGCAGTTCGGGGACAGCGAACACTGAAGCTTTCTTT. It codes for CASSSGTANTEAFF.

As concerns this clonotype: One junction end disagrees with the germline gene, perhaps due to a read error. CDR3 region: CASSSTGLDWDTQCF. CDR3 DNA: TGTGCCAGCAGCTCTACGGGCCTCGACTGGGATACGCAGTGTTTT. The chain recombines TRBV13 with TRBJ2-3, with D uncertain. The CDR3 consists of 15 residues. Germline-derived CDR1 and CDR2 are PRHDT and FYEKMQ (reference sequence).